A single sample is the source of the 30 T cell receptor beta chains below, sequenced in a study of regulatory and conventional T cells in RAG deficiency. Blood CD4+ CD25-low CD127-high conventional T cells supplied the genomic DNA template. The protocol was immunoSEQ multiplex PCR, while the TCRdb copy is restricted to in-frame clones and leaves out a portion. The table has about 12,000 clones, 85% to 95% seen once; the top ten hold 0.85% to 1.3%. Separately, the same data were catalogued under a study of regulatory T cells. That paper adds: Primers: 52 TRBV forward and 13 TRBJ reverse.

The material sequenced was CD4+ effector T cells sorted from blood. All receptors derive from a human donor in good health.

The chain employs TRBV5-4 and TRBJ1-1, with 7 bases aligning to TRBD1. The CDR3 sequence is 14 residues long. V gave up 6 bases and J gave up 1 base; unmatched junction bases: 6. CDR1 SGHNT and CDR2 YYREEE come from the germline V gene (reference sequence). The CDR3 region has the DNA TGTGCCAGCAACATGGGACAGTCGAACACTGAAGCTTTCTTT. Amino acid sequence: CASNMGQSNTEAFF.

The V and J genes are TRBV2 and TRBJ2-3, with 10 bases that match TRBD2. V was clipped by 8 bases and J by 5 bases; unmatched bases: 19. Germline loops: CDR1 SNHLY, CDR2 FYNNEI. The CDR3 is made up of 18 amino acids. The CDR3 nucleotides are TGTGCCAGCTTGGATGTTATAGGGGTAGCGGGAGGAGTAGATACGCAGTATTTT. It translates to CASLDVIGVAGGVDTQYF.

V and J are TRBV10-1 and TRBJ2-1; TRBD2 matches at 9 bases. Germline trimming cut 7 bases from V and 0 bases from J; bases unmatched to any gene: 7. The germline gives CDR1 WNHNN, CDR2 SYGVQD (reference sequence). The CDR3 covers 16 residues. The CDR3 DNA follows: TGCGCCAGCATTGTTAGCGGGAGAATCTCCTACAATGAGCAGTTCTTC. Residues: CASIVSGRISYNEQFF.

The CDR3 here is CASSIVGKPDRADKSYEQYF. CDR3 DNA: TGTGCCAGTAGTATCGTGGGCAAACCCGACAGAGCGGACAAGTCCTACGAGCAGTACTTC. The chain couples TRBV19 to TRBJ2-7; D assignment may be TRBD1 or TRBD2 (5 bases each). Trimming took 3 bases from V and 1 from J, leaving 28 bases between them. The germline CDR1 and CDR2 sequences are LNHDA and SQIVND (reference sequence). The CDR3 covers 20 residues.

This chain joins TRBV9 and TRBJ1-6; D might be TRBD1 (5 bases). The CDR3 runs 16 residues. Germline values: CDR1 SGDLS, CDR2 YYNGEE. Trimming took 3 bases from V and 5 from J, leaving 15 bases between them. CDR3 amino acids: CASSARGGGDNSPLHF. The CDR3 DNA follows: TGTGCCAGCAGCGCCCGGGGGGGAGGTGATAATTCACCCCTCCACTTT.

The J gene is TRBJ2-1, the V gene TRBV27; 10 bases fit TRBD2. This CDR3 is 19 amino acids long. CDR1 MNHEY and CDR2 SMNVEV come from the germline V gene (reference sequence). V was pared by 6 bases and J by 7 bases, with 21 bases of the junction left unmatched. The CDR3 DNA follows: TGTGCCAGCAGCCACCAGGGGCTATCTAGCGGGAGCTCGTTAAATGAGCAGTTCTTC. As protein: CASSHQGLSSGSSLNEQFF.

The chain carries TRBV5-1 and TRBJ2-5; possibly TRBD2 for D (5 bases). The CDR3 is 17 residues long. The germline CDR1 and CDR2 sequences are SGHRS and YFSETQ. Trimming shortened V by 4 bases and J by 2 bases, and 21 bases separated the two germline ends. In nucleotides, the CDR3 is TGCGCCAGCAGCGACCAACCGGGGAGCGGAGGACAAGAGACCCAGTACTTC. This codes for CASSDQPGSGGQETQYF.

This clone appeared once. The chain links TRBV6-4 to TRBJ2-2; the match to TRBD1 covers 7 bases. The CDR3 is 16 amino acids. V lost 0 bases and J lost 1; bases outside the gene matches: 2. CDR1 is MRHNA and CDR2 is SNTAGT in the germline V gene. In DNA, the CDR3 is TGTGCCAGCAGTGACTCGTACAGGGGGAACACCGGGGAGCTGTTTTTT. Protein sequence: CASSDSYRGNTGELFF.

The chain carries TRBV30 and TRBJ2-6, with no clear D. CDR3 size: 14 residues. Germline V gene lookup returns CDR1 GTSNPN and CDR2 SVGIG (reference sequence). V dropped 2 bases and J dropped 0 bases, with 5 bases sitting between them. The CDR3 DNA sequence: TGTGCCTGGAGTCTCATCTCTGGGGCCAACGTCCTGACTTTC. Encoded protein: CAWSLISGANVLTF.

CDR3 region: CASRVAGAGETQYF. The CDR3 region has the DNA TGTGCCAGCAGGGTAGCGGGTGCTGGGGAGACCCAGTACTTC. The chain joins TRBV6-1 to TRBJ2-5, with 7 positions matching TRBD2. Trimming took 6 bases from V and 5 from J; bases not matched to a gene: 9. The CDR3 has 14 amino acids. Germline-derived CDR1 and CDR2 are MNHNS and SASEGT.

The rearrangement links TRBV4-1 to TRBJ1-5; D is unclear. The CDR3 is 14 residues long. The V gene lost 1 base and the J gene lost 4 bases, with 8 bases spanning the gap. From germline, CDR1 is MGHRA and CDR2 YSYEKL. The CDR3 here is CASSQAGRNQPQHF. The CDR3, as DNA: TGCGCCAGCAGCCAAGCGGGGAGAAATCAGCCCCAGCATTTT.

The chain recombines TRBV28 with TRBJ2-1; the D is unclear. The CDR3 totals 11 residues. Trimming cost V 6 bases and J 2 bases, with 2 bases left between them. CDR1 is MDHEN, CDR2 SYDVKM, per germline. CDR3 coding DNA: TGTGCCAGCAGCCCCTACAATGAGCAGTTCTTC. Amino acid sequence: CASSPYNEQFF.

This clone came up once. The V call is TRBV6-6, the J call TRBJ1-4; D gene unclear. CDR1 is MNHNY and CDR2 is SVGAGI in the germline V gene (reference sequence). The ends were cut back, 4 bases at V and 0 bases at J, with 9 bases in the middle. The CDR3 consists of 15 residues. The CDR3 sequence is CASSSAGSTNEKLFF. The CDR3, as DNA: TGTGCCAGCAGTTCCGCGGGGTCAACTAATGAAAAACTGTTTTTT.

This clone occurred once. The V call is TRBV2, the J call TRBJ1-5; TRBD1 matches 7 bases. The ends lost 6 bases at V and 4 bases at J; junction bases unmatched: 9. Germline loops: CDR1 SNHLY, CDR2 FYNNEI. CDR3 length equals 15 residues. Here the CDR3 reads CASSTRDSSNQPQHF. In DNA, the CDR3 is TGTGCCAGCAGCACCCGGGACAGCAGTAATCAGCCCCAGCATTTT.

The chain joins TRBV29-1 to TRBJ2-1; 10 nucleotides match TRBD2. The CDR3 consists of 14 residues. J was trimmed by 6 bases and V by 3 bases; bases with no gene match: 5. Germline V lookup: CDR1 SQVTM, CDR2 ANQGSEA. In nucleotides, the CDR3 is TGCAGCGTTGATAAACTAGCGGGGCTCAATGAGCAGTTCTTC. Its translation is CSVDKLAGLNEQFF.

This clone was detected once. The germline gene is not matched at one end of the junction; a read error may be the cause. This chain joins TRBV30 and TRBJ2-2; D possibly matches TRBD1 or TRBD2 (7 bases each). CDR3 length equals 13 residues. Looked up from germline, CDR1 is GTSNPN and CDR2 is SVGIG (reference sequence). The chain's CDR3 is CAWSGQGSGGLFF. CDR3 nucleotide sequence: TGTGCCTGGAGTGGACAGGGTTCGGGGGGGCTGTTTTTT.

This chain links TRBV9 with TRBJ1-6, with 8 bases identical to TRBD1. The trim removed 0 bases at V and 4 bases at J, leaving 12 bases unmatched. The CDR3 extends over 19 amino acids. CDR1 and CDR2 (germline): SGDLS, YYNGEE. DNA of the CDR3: TGTGCCAGCAGCGTAGAAGGCTCAGGACAGGGACCTTATAATTCACCCCTCCACTTT. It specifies CASSVEGSGQGPYNSPLHF.

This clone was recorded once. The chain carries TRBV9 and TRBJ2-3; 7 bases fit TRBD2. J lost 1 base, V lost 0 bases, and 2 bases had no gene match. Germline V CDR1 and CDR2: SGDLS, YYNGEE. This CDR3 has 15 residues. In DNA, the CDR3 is TGTGCCAGCAGCGTAGGGGCGGGGGGCACAGATACGCAGTATTTT. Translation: CASSVGAGGTDTQYF.

The DNA of the CDR3 is TGTGCCAGTAGTATAACTAGCGGGGGATACACAGATACGCAGTATTTT. This gives the protein CASSITSGGYTDTQYF. The chain employs TRBV19 and TRBJ2-3, with 11 bases fitting TRBD2. Germline V gene data show CDR1 as LNHDA and CDR2 as SQIVND (reference sequence). This CDR3 spans 16 amino acids. The V gene end was trimmed by 2 bases and the J gene end by 2 bases; junction bases not matched to a gene: 3. The full variable domain, rest sourced from reference TRBV19 and TRBJ2-3, is DGGITQSPKYLFRKEGQNVTLSCEQNLNHDAMYWYRQDPGQGLRLIYYSQIVNDFQKGDIAEGYSVSREKKESFPLTVTSAQKNPTAFYLCASSITSGGYTDTQYFGPGTRLTVL.

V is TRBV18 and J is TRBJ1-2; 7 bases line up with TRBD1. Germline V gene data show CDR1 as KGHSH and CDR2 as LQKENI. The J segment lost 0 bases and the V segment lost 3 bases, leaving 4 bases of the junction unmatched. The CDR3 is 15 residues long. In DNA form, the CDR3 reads TGTGCCAGCTCACCTCTCGACAGGGCTAACTATGGCTACACCTTC. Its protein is CASSPLDRANYGYTF. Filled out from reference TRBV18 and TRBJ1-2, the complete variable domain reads NAGVMQNPRHLVRRRGQEARLRCSPMKGHSHVYWYRQLPEEGLKFMVYLQKENIIDESGMPKERFSAEFPKEGPSILRIQQVVRGDSAAYFCASSPLDRANYGYTFGSGTRLTVV.

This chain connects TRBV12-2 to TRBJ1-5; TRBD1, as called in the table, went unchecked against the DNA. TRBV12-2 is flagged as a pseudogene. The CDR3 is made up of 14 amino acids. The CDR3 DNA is TGTGCAAGTCGCTTACAGGGGGCAAATCAGCCCCAGCATTTT. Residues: CASRLQGANQPQHF.

Here the CDR3 DNA reads TGTGCCAGCAGCAACTCCCGGACACCTTTCTACGAGCAGTACTTC. This encodes CASSNSRTPFYEQYF. The rearrangement joins TRBV21-1 to TRBJ2-7; the table's D call of TRBD1 was not tested on the DNA. TRBV21-1 corresponds to a pseudogene. The CDR3 loop spans 15 amino acids.

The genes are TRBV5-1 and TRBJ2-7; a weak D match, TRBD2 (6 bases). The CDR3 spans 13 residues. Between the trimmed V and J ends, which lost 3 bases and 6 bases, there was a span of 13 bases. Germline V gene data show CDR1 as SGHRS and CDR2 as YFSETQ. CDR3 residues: CASSWEVSGEQYF. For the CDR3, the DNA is TGCGCCAGCAGCTGGGAGGTCAGCGGCGAGCAGTACTTC.

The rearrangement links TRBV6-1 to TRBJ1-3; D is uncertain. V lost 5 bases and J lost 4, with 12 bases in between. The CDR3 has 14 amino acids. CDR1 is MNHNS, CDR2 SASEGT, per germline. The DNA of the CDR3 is TGTGCCAGCAGTTCGCTTGACCCCGGAAACACCATATATTTT. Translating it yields CASSSLDPGNTIYF.

DNA for the CDR3: TGTGCCAGCAGCTTGGACTATGGCTACACCTTC. Protein product: CASSLDYGYTF. This chain joins TRBV5-4 and TRBJ1-2, with no clear D. Trimming cost V 0 bases and J 3 bases, with 0 bases left between them. This CDR3 is 11 amino acids long. Germline V lookup: CDR1 SGHNT, CDR2 YYREEE (reference sequence).

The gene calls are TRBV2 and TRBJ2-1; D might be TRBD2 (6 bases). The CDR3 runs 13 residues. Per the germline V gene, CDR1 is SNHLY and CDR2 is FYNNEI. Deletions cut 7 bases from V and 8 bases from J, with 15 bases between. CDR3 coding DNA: TGTGCCAGCAAGGGGACTGTATTCGATGAGCAGTTCTTC. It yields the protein CASKGTVFDEQFF.

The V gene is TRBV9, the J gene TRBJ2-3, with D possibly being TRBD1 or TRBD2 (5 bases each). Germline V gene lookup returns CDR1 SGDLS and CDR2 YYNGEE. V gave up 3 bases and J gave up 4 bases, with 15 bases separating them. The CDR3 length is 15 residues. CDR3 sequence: CASSGLSQGADTQYF. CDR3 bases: TGTGCCAGCAGCGGACTATCGCAGGGTGCAGATACGCAGTATTTT.

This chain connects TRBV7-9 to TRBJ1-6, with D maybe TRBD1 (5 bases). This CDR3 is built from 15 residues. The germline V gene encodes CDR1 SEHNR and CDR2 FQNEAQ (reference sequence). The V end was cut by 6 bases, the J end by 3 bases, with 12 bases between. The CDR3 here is CASSEGTVYNSPLHF. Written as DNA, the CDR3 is TGTGCCAGCAGTGAGGGGACGGTCTATAATTCACCCCTCCACTTT.

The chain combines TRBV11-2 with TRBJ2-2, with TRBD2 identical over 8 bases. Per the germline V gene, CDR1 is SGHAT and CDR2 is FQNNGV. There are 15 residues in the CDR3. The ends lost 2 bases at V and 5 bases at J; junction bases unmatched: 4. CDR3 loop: CASSLSGSVTGELFF. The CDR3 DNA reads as TGTGCCAGCAGCTTAAGCGGGAGTGTAACCGGGGAGCTGTTTTTT. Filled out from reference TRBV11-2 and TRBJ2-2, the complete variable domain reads EAGVAQSPRYKIIEKRQSVAFWCNPISGHATLYWYQQILGQGPKLLIQFQNNGVVDDSQLPKDRFSAERLKGVDSTLKIQPAKLEDSAVYLCASSLSGSVTGELFFGEGSRLTVL.

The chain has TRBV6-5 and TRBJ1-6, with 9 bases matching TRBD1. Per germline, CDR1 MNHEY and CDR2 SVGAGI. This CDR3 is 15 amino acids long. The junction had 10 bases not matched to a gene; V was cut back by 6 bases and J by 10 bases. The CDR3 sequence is CASSPGQGKRSPLHF. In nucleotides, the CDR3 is TGTGCCAGCAGCCCGGGACAGGGCAAAAGATCACCCCTCCACTTT.